One sample yielded the 26 T cell receptor beta chains listed below, sequenced in a study of CD8+CD57+ T cells in acquired aplastic anemia. Both TCR beta VDJ combination and CDR3 sequence profiling were carried out. Genomic DNA was the template for this profiling. MiXCR, run by TCRdb on the reads, gives a single entry per CDR3 protein. Of approximately 170,000 distinct CDR3 sequences listed, approximately 52% are singletons. Sequencing was performed on sorted CD4+, CD8+, or CD8+CD57+ T cells (not recorded which) from PBMCs. The source is a human donor in good health, serving as a control.

This chain joins TRBV29-1 and TRBJ2-3; 15 bases align to TRBD2. Looked up from germline, CDR1 is SQVTM and CDR2 is ANQGSEA. The CDR3 length is 14 residues. The J segment lost 8 bases and the V segment lost 7 bases, leaving 7 bases of the junction unmatched. The CDR3 region has the DNA TGCAGCGCCGGGCCGGGACTAGCGGGAGGTACGCAGTATTTT. This sequence encodes CSAGPGLAGGTQYF.

This clonotype was recorded many times. The gene calls are TRBV3-1 and TRBJ1-1, with TRBD1 matching over 9 bases. This CDR3 spans 14 amino acids. V shed 5 bases, J shed 4 bases, and the junction held 5 bases outside the gene matches. Germline-derived CDR1 and CDR2 are LGHDT and YNNKEL (reference sequence). The CDR3 DNA is TGTGCCAGCAGCTCACAGGGGGCGCGCACTGAAGCTTTCTTT. This translates into CASSSQGARTEAFF.

This chain uses TRBV7-2 with TRBJ2-3, with D possibly matching TRBD2 (5 bases). CDR1 is SGHTA and CDR2 is FQGNSA in the germline V gene. The CDR3 extends over 15 amino acids. V was shortened by 5 bases and J by 2 bases, with 14 bases between the two germline ends. This chain's CDR3 is CASSPQSGYTDTQYF. In DNA form, the CDR3 reads TGTGCCAGCAGCCCTCAGAGCGGATACACAGATACGCAGTATTTT.

This clonotype has a handful of counts. This may come from a read error, since a much larger clone is one base off. This rearrangement joins TRBV7-6 to TRBJ1-5; a weak D match, TRBD1 (5 bases). The germline V and J ends were trimmed by 5 bases and 5 bases, with 16 bases remaining between them. The germline gives CDR1 SGHVS, CDR2 FNYEAQ. The CDR3 length is 15 residues. The chain's CDR3 is CASSQAGSYDQPQHF. The CDR3 DNA is TGTGCCAGCAGCCAAGCAGGGAGCTACGATCAGCCCCAGCATTTT.

The chain combines TRBV10-3 with TRBJ2-4, with 10 bases aligning to TRBD2. V shed 5 bases and J 13 bases; nucleotides not matched to a gene: 20. The V gene's germline CDR1 is ENHRY and CDR2 SYGVKD. This CDR3 region has 17 residues. CDR3 residues: CAISTGSGGASENEQYF. The CDR3 DNA follows: TGTGCCATCAGTACTGGGAGCGGGGGGGCCTCAGAAAATGAGCAGTACTTC.

The rearrangement joins TRBV7-2 to TRBJ2-7, with D unclear. V was clipped by 6 bases and J by 3 bases, with 6 bases between them. The CDR3 is 11 amino acids. CDR1 and CDR2 from the germline V gene are SGHTA and FQGNSA. CDR3 sequence: CASRRSYEQYF. CDR3 bases: TGTGCCAGCAGGCGTAGCTACGAGCAGTACTTC. Full variable domain (remainder filled in from reference TRBV7-2 and TRBJ2-7): GAGVSQSPSNKVTEKGKDVELRCDPISGHTALYWYRQSLGQGLEFLIYFQGNSAPDKSGLPSDRFSAERTGGSVSTLTIQRTQQEDSAVYLCASRRSYEQYFGPGTRLTVT.

The CDR3 bases are TGTGCCAGCAGCCCCGGGACAGCGAGGAATTCACCCCTCCACTTT. Its protein product is CASSPGTARNSPLHF. The chain recombines TRBV7-6 with TRBJ1-6; 7 nucleotides agree with TRBD1. Germline CDR1 reads SGHVS; CDR2 reads FNYEAQ. J lost 7 bases, V lost 5 bases, and 8 bases had no gene match. This CDR3 comprises 15 residues. The whole variable domain, remainder taken from reference TRBV7-6 and TRBJ1-6, is GAGVSQSPRYKVTKRGQDVALRCDPISGHVSLYWYRQALGQGPEFLTYFNYEAQQDKSGLPNDRFSAERPEGSISTLTIQRTEQRDSAMYRCASSPGTARNSPLHFGNGTRLTVT.

This sequence joins TRBV10-2 and TRBJ2-5, with 10 bases lining up with TRBD1. The CDR3 is 15 amino acids. CDR1 and CDR2 (germline): WSHSY, SAAADI. V gave up 7 bases and J gave up 4 bases; unmatched junction bases: 9. CDR3 DNA: TGCGCCAGCAACGCCGGGACAGGGGCCGGAGAGACCCAGTACTTC. This translates into CASNAGTGAGETQYF.

The table lists this clonotype with many counts. The J gene is TRBJ1-5, the V gene TRBV20-1, with D possibly matching TRBD1 (5 bases). The germline V gene has CDR1 DFQATT and CDR2 SNEGSKA (reference sequence). CDR3 length equals 13 residues. Trimming pared 1 base from V and 7 bases from J, leaving 11 bases between. CDR3 sequence: CSARGGSMQPQHF. CDR3 sequence (DNA): TGCAGTGCTAGAGGGGGGAGTATGCAGCCCCAGCATTTT.

There are many counts of this clonotype. The V call is TRBV5-1, the J call TRBJ1-1, with D possibly matching TRBD1 (5 bases). The CDR3 consists of 15 residues. The V end lost 0 bases, the J end lost 4 bases, and 13 bases lay between the germline ends. Germline V gives CDR1 SGHRS, CDR2 YFSETQ. CDR3 DNA: TGCGCCAGCAGCTTGGCCGGGGGAGCGGTCACTGAAGCTTTCTTT. Residues: CASSLAGGAVTEAFF.

This clonotype has only a few counts. The junction does not match germline at one end; this may be a read error. V is TRBV15 and J is TRBJ1-6; D unresolved. Germline V gives CDR1 LNHNV, CDR2 YYDKDF (reference sequence). The CDR3 runs 12 residues. The CDR3 sequence is CATSTPDSPLHF. Here the CDR3 DNA reads TGCGCCACCAGCACCCCGGATTCACCCCTCCACTTT.

This clonotype was recorded many times. The V and J genes are TRBV6-5 and TRBJ2-7; no reliable D call. The V gene's germline CDR1 is MNHEY and CDR2 SVGAGI. CDR3 size: 15 residues. Trimming took off 0 bases at V and 2 bases at J, with 11 bases between the two ends. The CDR3: CASSYSTQPTYEQYF. The CDR3, as DNA: TGTGCCAGCAGTTACTCGACCCAACCCACCTACGAGCAGTACTTC.

V usage is TRBV29-1 and J usage is TRBJ1-1; D possibly corresponds to TRBD1 (6 bases). The length of the CDR3 is 14 residues. The germline V and J ends were trimmed by 5 bases and 4 bases, with 17 bases remaining between them. Looked up from germline, CDR1 is SQVTM and CDR2 is ANQGSEA. CDR3 loop: CSVQQGGLVTEAFF. CDR3 bases: TGCAGCGTTCAACAGGGCGGGTTGGTCACTGAAGCTTTCTTT. Variable domain in full (rest from reference TRBV29-1 and TRBJ1-1): SAVISQKPSRDICQRGTSLTIQCQVDSQVTMMFWYRQQPGQSLTLIATANQGSEATYESGFVIDKFPISRPNLTFSTLTVSNMSPEDSSIYLCSVQQGGLVTEAFFGQGTRLTVV.

As concerns this clonotype: One end of the junction varies from germline; a read error may be responsible. The chain has TRBV7-8 and TRBJ1-2, with 11 positions matching TRBD1. CDR3 length equals 14 residues. CDR1 SGHVS and CDR2 FQNEAQ come from the germline V gene. CDR3 in DNA: TGTGCCAGCAGCGTAGGGACAGGGGGTTCTGGCTACACTTTC. This translates into CASSVGTGGSGYTF.

This clonotype was recorded many times. The J gene is TRBJ2-5, the V gene TRBV7-2, with a weak D call TRBD2 (6 bases). CDR3 length: 14 amino acids. Trimming removed 2 bases at V and 2 bases at J, with 9 bases between. The germline CDR1 and CDR2 sequences are SGHTA and FQGNSA. In nucleotides, the CDR3 is TGTGCCAGCAGCTTATTCAGCGGGCAAGAGACCCAGTACTTC. It is translated as CASSLFSGQETQYF.

The chain uses TRBV4-1 and TRBJ2-2, with 9 bases that match TRBD1. J lost 6 bases, V lost 2 bases, and 1 base had no gene match. Germline V gene data show CDR1 as MGHRA and CDR2 as YSYEKL. The CDR3 is 14 amino acids. CDR3 in DNA: TGCGCCAGCAGCCAACGACAGGGGGCCGGGGAGCTGTTTTTT. The encoded protein is CASSQRQGAGELFF.

The chain has TRBV7-8 and TRBJ2-3; 12 bases line up with TRBD2. The trim removed 1 base at V and 3 bases at J, leaving 5 bases unmatched. Per the germline V gene, CDR1 is SGHVS and CDR2 is FQNEAQ. The CDR3 runs to 17 residues. The CDR3 sequence: CASSLGLAGGPTDTQYF. CDR3 nucleotide sequence: TGTGCCAGCAGCTTAGGGCTAGCGGGGGGGCCTACAGATACGCAGTATTTT.

V usage is TRBV28 and J usage is TRBJ2-1; TRBD1 is a possible D gene (6 bases). Germline loops: CDR1 MDHEN, CDR2 SYDVKM. The CDR3 extends over 15 amino acids. The germline V and J ends were trimmed by 4 bases and 7 bases, with 17 bases remaining between them. As DNA, the CDR3 is TGTGCCAGCAGTTCCTCCGCGCGACAGGTGAATGAGCAGTTCTTC. Residues: CASSSSARQVNEQFF.

J is TRBJ1-3 and V is TRBV24-1, with unresolved D. The CDR3 consists of 15 residues. Germline V gene sequence: CDR1 KGHDR, CDR2 SFDVKD. Trimming took off 9 bases at V and 0 bases at J, with 14 bases between the two ends. CDR3 nucleotides: TGTGCCACCCCTTACCTTGTCCACTCTGGAAACACCATATATTTT. Translated: CATPYLVHSGNTIYF.

This clonotype was seen many times. This chain uses TRBV20-1 with TRBJ2-7; 11 nucleotides agree with TRBD2. CDR3 length: 15 amino acids. The J segment lost 2 bases and the V segment lost 3 bases, leaving 6 bases of the junction unmatched. Per the germline V gene, CDR1 is DFQATT and CDR2 is SNEGSKA (reference sequence). The CDR3 coding sequence is TGCAGTGCTAGCCCACTAGCGGGGGACACCTACGAGCAGTACTTC. This encodes CSASPLAGDTYEQYF.

This clonotype has a handful of counts. J is TRBJ2-7 and V is TRBV19; TRBD2 might be the D (5 bases). V shed 3 bases and J shed 0 bases, with 12 bases lying between them. This CDR3 has 15 amino acids. Germline V CDR1 and CDR2: LNHDA, SQIVND (reference sequence). The CDR3 coding sequence is TGTGCCAGTAGTATGGGTTACGGGGTCTCCTACGAGCAGTACTTC. It codes for CASSMGYGVSYEQYF.

This clonotype was observed at least ten times. The V call is TRBV19, the J call TRBJ2-7; TRBD1 matches at 9 bases. The CDR3 loop spans 14 amino acids. Germline CDR1 is LNHDA and CDR2 is SQIVND (reference sequence). V shed 7 bases, J shed 4 bases, and the junction held 8 bases outside the gene matches. Here the CDR3 reads CASKDGGQGYEQYF. The CDR3 DNA reads as TGTGCCAGTAAGGATGGGGGACAGGGTTACGAGCAGTACTTC. The entire variable domain, with the rest obtained from reference TRBV19 and TRBJ2-7, is as follows: DGGITQSPKYLFRKEGQNVTLSCEQNLNHDAMYWYRQDPGQGLRLIYYSQIVNDFQKGDIAEGYSVSREKKESFPLTVTSAQKNPTAFYLCASKDGGQGYEQYFGPGTRLTVT.

The rearrangement joins TRBV7-8 to TRBJ1-2; D remains unclear. CDR1 is SGHVS and CDR2 is FQNEAQ in the germline V gene. The V and J ends lost 1 base and 4 bases respectively, with 13 bases between them. There are 15 residues in the CDR3. CDR3 loop: CASSLVLGGVYGYTF. In DNA, the CDR3 is TGTGCCAGCAGCTTAGTTCTCGGCGGGGTCTATGGCTACACCTTC.

The gene calls are TRBV29-1 and TRBJ2-7; no clear D gene. This CDR3 region has 13 residues. Trimming removed 6 bases from V and 5 bases from J, with 17 bases in between. The germline V gene encodes CDR1 SQVTM and CDR2 ANQGSEA. The CDR3 DNA sequence: TGCAGCGTCATGCGGCTCCTCGAGGACGAGCAGTACTTC. Its protein product is CSVMRLLEDEQYF.

This chain joins TRBV25-1 and TRBJ1-2; no firm D call. There are 14 residues in the CDR3. The V end was cut by 4 bases, the J end by 2 bases, with 11 bases between. In germline, CDR1 is MGHDK, CDR2 SYGVNS. The CDR3 loop reads CASSGGGRNYGYTF. In DNA form, the CDR3 reads TGTGCCAGCAGTGGAGGCGGCCGGAACTATGGCTACACCTTC.

In its sample, this clonotype was seen many times. The rearrangement joins TRBV19 to TRBJ2-1, with 9 positions matching TRBD1. CDR1 is LNHDA, CDR2 SQIVND, per germline (reference sequence). The V segment lost 4 bases and the J segment 9 bases; nucleotides outside the gene matches: 10. The CDR3 contains 15 residues. Written as DNA, the CDR3 is TGTGCCAGTAGTACGGGACAGGGTCGATATGCTGAGCAGTTCTTC. Protein sequence: CASSTGQGRYAEQFF. The full variable domain, its missing parts supplied by reference TRBV19 and TRBJ2-1, is DGGITQSPKYLFRKEGQNVTLSCEQNLNHDAMYWYRQDPGQGLRLIYYSQIVNDFQKGDIAEGYSVSREKKESFPLTVTSAQKNPTAFYLCASSTGQGRYAEQFFGPGTRLTVL.